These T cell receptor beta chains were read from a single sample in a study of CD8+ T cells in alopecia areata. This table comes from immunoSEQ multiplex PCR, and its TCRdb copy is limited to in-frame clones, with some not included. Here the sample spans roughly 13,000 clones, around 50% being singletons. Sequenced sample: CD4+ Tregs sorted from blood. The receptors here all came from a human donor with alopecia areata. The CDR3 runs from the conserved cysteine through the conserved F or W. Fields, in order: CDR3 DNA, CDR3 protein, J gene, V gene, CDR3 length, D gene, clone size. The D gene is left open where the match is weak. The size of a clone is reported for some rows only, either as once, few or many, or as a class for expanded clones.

cdr3_nt: TGCAGCGTGACCAGGGCTAGGGGCGAAAAACTGTTTTTT
cdr3_aa: CSVTRARGEKLFF
j_call: TRBJ1-4
v_call: TRBV29-1
cdr3_length: 13
d_call: .
clone_size: once

cdr3_nt: TGTGCCACCTATTTCGGGAGGGATTACAATGAGCAGTTCTTC
cdr3_aa: CATYFGRDYNEQFF
j_call: TRBJ2-1
v_call: TRBV2
cdr3_length: 14
d_call: TRBD2
clone_size: .

cdr3_nt: TGTGCCAGTAGTGGGGTAGCGGGGAGTGGTAATGAGCAGTTCTTC
cdr3_aa: CASSGVAGSGNEQFF
j_call: TRBJ2-1
v_call: TRBV19
cdr3_length: 15
d_call: TRBD2
clone_size: .

cdr3_nt: TGTGCCAGCCGCCTGTCAGGGAGCGGACATTACAATGAGCAGTTCTTC
cdr3_aa: CASRLSGSGHYNEQFF
j_call: TRBJ2-1
v_call: TRBV28
cdr3_length: 16
d_call: .
clone_size: few

cdr3_nt: TGCAGCGTTTCAGGGAACTATGGCTACACCTTC
cdr3_aa: CSVSGNYGYTF
j_call: TRBJ1-2
v_call: TRBV29-1
cdr3_length: 11
d_call: .
clone_size: .

cdr3_nt: TGTGCCAGCAGCTTACGATGGGACAGGGGGTCCCATCAGCCCCAGCATTTT
cdr3_aa: CASSLRWDRGSHQPQHF
j_call: TRBJ1-5
v_call: TRBV7-4
cdr3_length: 17
d_call: TRBD1
clone_size: few

cdr3_nt: TGTGCCAGCAGCGTCACCGGGACTAGCGGCGACGTGTTTTATACGCAGTATTTT
cdr3_aa: CASSVTGTSGDVFYTQYF
j_call: TRBJ2-3
v_call: TRBV11-2
cdr3_length: 18
d_call: TRBD2
clone_size: .

cdr3_nt: TGCAGCGTGGAGGGACAGCCGAACACTGAAGCTTTCTTT
cdr3_aa: CSVEGQPNTEAFF
j_call: TRBJ1-1
v_call: TRBV29-1
cdr3_length: 13
d_call: TRBD1
clone_size: .

cdr3_nt: TGTGCCAGCAGCGTCAGGTCCGAAGCTTTCTTT
cdr3_aa: CASSVRSEAFF
j_call: TRBJ1-1
v_call: TRBV6-6
cdr3_length: 11
d_call: .
clone_size: large

cdr3_nt: TGCGCCAGCAGCTCGGGACTAGCGGGAGTTGAGACCCAGTACTTC
cdr3_aa: CASSSGLAGVETQYF
j_call: TRBJ2-5
v_call: TRBV5-1
cdr3_length: 15
d_call: TRBD2
clone_size: once

cdr3_nt: TGTGCCAGCAGCCTCCAGGACCAGTACTATGGCTACACCTTC
cdr3_aa: CASSLQDQYYGYTF
j_call: TRBJ1-2
v_call: TRBV7-9
cdr3_length: 14
d_call: .
clone_size: once

cdr3_nt: TGTGCCAGCAGCCACTCCTACGAGCAGTACTTC
cdr3_aa: CASSHSYEQYF
j_call: TRBJ2-7
v_call: TRBV6-6
cdr3_length: 11
d_call: .
clone_size: few

cdr3_nt: TGTGCCAGCAGCCCTGGACAGGGTTTTTACGAGCAGTACTTC
cdr3_aa: CASSPGQGFYEQYF
j_call: TRBJ2-7
v_call: TRBV5-4
cdr3_length: 14
d_call: TRBD1
clone_size: .

cdr3_nt: TGTGCCAGCAGTGGAGCTGGCGGGGAGCTGTTTTTT
cdr3_aa: CASSGAGGELFF
j_call: TRBJ2-2
v_call: TRBV28
cdr3_length: 12
d_call: .
clone_size: .

cdr3_nt: TGTGCCAGCAGTTATCGAGAGACCCAGTACTTC
cdr3_aa: CASSYRETQYF
j_call: TRBJ2-5
v_call: TRBV6-6
cdr3_length: 11
d_call: .
clone_size: .

cdr3_nt: TGTGCCAGCAGCCAAGGCCTAACGGAACAGGGGAACTACGAGCAGTACTTC
cdr3_aa: CASSQGLTEQGNYEQYF
j_call: TRBJ2-7
v_call: TRBV4-2
cdr3_length: 17
d_call: TRBD1
clone_size: few

cdr3_nt: TGCGCCAGCAGCGCAAGACAGGGGGCGATGGGTAACTATGGCTACACCTTC
cdr3_aa: CASSARQGAMGNYGYTF
j_call: TRBJ1-2
v_call: TRBV5-1
cdr3_length: 17
d_call: TRBD1
clone_size: .

cdr3_nt: TGTGCCAGCAGCTTAGAGGCCCTCCGGGGCCAAGAGACCCAGTACTTC
cdr3_aa: CASSLEALRGQETQYF
j_call: TRBJ2-5
v_call: TRBV11-1
cdr3_length: 16
d_call: .
clone_size: .

cdr3_nt: TGTGCCAGCAGTCAAAGACAGGGACTCACAGATACGCAGTATTTT
cdr3_aa: CASSQRQGLTDTQYF
j_call: TRBJ2-3
v_call: TRBV7-9
cdr3_length: 15
d_call: .
clone_size: .

cdr3_nt: TGCGCCAGCAGCTTGGGCGGCGGCGGGCGGGATGAGCAGTTCTTC
cdr3_aa: CASSLGGGGRDEQFF
j_call: TRBJ2-1
v_call: TRBV5-1
cdr3_length: 15
d_call: .
clone_size: few

cdr3_nt: TGCGCCAGCAGCAGGGGACAGGGGTACGAGCAGTACTTC
cdr3_aa: CASSRGQGYEQYF
j_call: TRBJ2-7
v_call: TRBV5-1
cdr3_length: 13
d_call: TRBD1
clone_size: .

cdr3_nt: TGTGCCAGCAGCTTAGCGCTCGGGCCCACCCAGTACTTC
cdr3_aa: CASSLALGPTQYF
j_call: TRBJ2-5
v_call: TRBV7-8
cdr3_length: 13
d_call: .
clone_size: .

cdr3_nt: TGTGCCCTTTTCCGGGCCCCCTCTGGGGCCAACGTCCTGACTTTC
cdr3_aa: CALFRAPSGANVLTF
j_call: TRBJ2-6
v_call: TRBV7-9
cdr3_length: 15
d_call: .
clone_size: .

cdr3_nt: TGTGCCAGCAGCCGACCTGAGGGGAGAGAGACCCAGTACTTC
cdr3_aa: CASSRPEGRETQYF
j_call: TRBJ2-5
v_call: TRBV7-9
cdr3_length: 14
d_call: .
clone_size: medium-sized

cdr3_nt: TGTGCCAGCTCACCAAAGACCGGGACAGGGAACACTGAAGCTTTCTTT
cdr3_aa: CASSPKTGTGNTEAFF
j_call: TRBJ1-1
v_call: TRBV18
cdr3_length: 16
d_call: TRBD1
clone_size: .

cdr3_nt: TGTGCCAGTAGTACGGGCACTCACAATGAGCAGTTCTTC
cdr3_aa: CASSTGTHNEQFF
j_call: TRBJ2-1
v_call: TRBV19
cdr3_length: 13
d_call: .
clone_size: .

cdr3_nt: TGTGCCAGCAGCGCCAGGGGGGCCCAGGCTACTGAAGCTTTCTTT
cdr3_aa: CASSARGAQATEAFF
j_call: TRBJ1-1
v_call: TRBV9
cdr3_length: 15
d_call: TRBD1
clone_size: .

cdr3_nt: TGTGCCAGTAAGCGGACTAGCGGGAGTTCAGGGAACAATGAGCAGTTCTTC
cdr3_aa: CASKRTSGSSGNNEQFF
j_call: TRBJ2-1
v_call: TRBV19
cdr3_length: 17
d_call: TRBD2
clone_size: medium-sized

cdr3_nt: TGTGCCAGCAGGAGTTGGGGTCCTACCTACGAGCAGTACTTC
cdr3_aa: CASRSWGPTYEQYF
j_call: TRBJ2-7
v_call: TRBV2
cdr3_length: 14
d_call: .
clone_size: .

cdr3_nt: TGTGCCAGCAGCCCAAGCCCCCTAGCGGGTTATAGAGAGACCCAGTACTTC
cdr3_aa: CASSPSPLAGYRETQYF
j_call: TRBJ2-5
v_call: TRBV7-6
cdr3_length: 17
d_call: TRBD2
clone_size: .

cdr3_nt: TGTGCCAGCAGCCGCGGAGGACCCGAGACCCAGTACTTC
cdr3_aa: CASSRGGPETQYF
j_call: TRBJ2-5
v_call: TRBV7-9
cdr3_length: 13
d_call: .
clone_size: .

cdr3_nt: TGTGCCAGCTCACCCAGGTACAATGAGCAGTTCTTC
cdr3_aa: CASSPRYNEQFF
j_call: TRBJ2-1
v_call: TRBV18
cdr3_length: 12
d_call: .
clone_size: .

cdr3_nt: TGCGCCAGCAGCTTCCAGGGACCTAACACCGGGGAGCTGTTTTTT
cdr3_aa: CASSFQGPNTGELFF
j_call: TRBJ2-2
v_call: TRBV5-1
cdr3_length: 15
d_call: .
clone_size: few

cdr3_nt: TGCGCCAGCAGCTTGCTTCAGGGGCGCCTTGTTACAGATACGCAGTATTTT
cdr3_aa: CASSLLQGRLVTDTQYF
j_call: TRBJ2-3
v_call: TRBV5-1
cdr3_length: 17
d_call: .
clone_size: few

cdr3_nt: TGTGCCAGCAGCTGGAACAGGGGCGCCTACGAGCAGTACTTC
cdr3_aa: CASSWNRGAYEQYF
j_call: TRBJ2-7
v_call: TRBV6-1
cdr3_length: 14
d_call: TRBD1
clone_size: .

cdr3_nt: TGCGCCAGCAGCTTATCCGGACAGGGGCTCCCCTACGAGCAGTACTTC
cdr3_aa: CASSLSGQGLPYEQYF
j_call: TRBJ2-7
v_call: TRBV5-1
cdr3_length: 16
d_call: TRBD1
clone_size: .

cdr3_nt: TGTGCCTGGAGTGTATGGGGAGGCTACTATGGCTACACCTTC
cdr3_aa: CAWSVWGGYYGYTF
j_call: TRBJ1-2
v_call: TRBV30
cdr3_length: 14
d_call: .
clone_size: .

cdr3_nt: TGTGCCAGCAGCTTGGGGGACAGGGACTACGAGCAGTACTTC
cdr3_aa: CASSLGDRDYEQYF
j_call: TRBJ2-7
v_call: TRBV5-4
cdr3_length: 14
d_call: TRBD1
clone_size: few

cdr3_nt: TGTGCCAGTAGTCGAGGCCGGGGGTCTGAAGCTTTCTTT
cdr3_aa: CASSRGRGSEAFF
j_call: TRBJ1-1
v_call: TRBV19
cdr3_length: 13
d_call: .
clone_size: .

cdr3_nt: TGCGCCAGCAGCTTGGGGGACAGACCAAGTAGAAACACCATATATTTT
cdr3_aa: CASSLGDRPSRNTIYF
j_call: TRBJ1-3
v_call: TRBV5-1
cdr3_length: 16
d_call: TRBD1
clone_size: .

cdr3_nt: TGTGCTAGTGGAAGAGGGGCTAGCGGGGACAATGAGCAGTTCTTC
cdr3_aa: CASGRGASGDNEQFF
j_call: TRBJ2-1
v_call: TRBV12-5
cdr3_length: 15
d_call: TRBD2
clone_size: .

cdr3_nt: TGTGCCAGCAGCTTAGTTTGGAGCGGGACGCCCTCCTACGAGCAGTACTTC
cdr3_aa: CASSLVWSGTPSYEQYF
j_call: TRBJ2-7
v_call: TRBV7-8
cdr3_length: 17
d_call: TRBD2
clone_size: .

cdr3_nt: TGTGCCATCAGTGTCTCAGAAGGCACCGGGGAGCTGTTTTTT
cdr3_aa: CAISVSEGTGELFF
j_call: TRBJ2-2
v_call: TRBV10-3
cdr3_length: 14
d_call: .
clone_size: .

cdr3_nt: TGTGCCAGCAGACCCAGCACAGATACGCAGTATTTT
cdr3_aa: CASRPSTDTQYF
j_call: TRBJ2-3
v_call: TRBV6-5
cdr3_length: 12
d_call: .
clone_size: .

cdr3_nt: TGTGCCAGCACTGAGATAGCGGGAAGCAGCAATGAGCAGTTCTTC
cdr3_aa: CASTEIAGSSNEQFF
j_call: TRBJ2-1
v_call: TRBV6-5
cdr3_length: 15
d_call: TRBD2
clone_size: .

cdr3_nt: TGCGCCAGCAGCCAAGATCGATATAAATCCCAGCATTTT
cdr3_aa: CASSQDRYKSQHF
j_call: TRBJ1-5
v_call: TRBV4-1
cdr3_length: 13
d_call: .
clone_size: .

cdr3_nt: TGTGCCAGCGGCTCGGGGGGCACAGATACGCAGTATTTT
cdr3_aa: CASGSGGTDTQYF
j_call: TRBJ2-3
v_call: TRBV11-3
cdr3_length: 13
d_call: .
clone_size: .

cdr3_nt: TGTGCCAGCAGAACGGACAGGGGCCAAGAGACCCAGTACTTC
cdr3_aa: CASRTDRGQETQYF
j_call: TRBJ2-5
v_call: TRBV28
cdr3_length: 14
d_call: TRBD1
clone_size: .

cdr3_nt: TGTGCCAGCAGCTCAATAGGGGGCTCTGGGGCCAACGTCCTGACTTTC
cdr3_aa: CASSSIGGSGANVLTF
j_call: TRBJ2-6
v_call: TRBV27
cdr3_length: 16
d_call: .
clone_size: .

cdr3_nt: TGCGCCAGCAGCATATACAATGAGCAGTTCTTC
cdr3_aa: CASSIYNEQFF
j_call: TRBJ2-1
v_call: TRBV5-1
cdr3_length: 11
d_call: .
clone_size: once

cdr3_nt: TGTGCCAGCAGATTAACAGGGCTGGGGGCCAAAAACATTCAGTACTTC
cdr3_aa: CASRLTGLGAKNIQYF
j_call: TRBJ2-4
v_call: TRBV6-6
cdr3_length: 16
d_call: .
clone_size: .

cdr3_nt: TGTGCCAGCAGCCAAGCGGGGTTCCGCCGGGGAAATGAGCAGTTCTTC
cdr3_aa: CASSQAGFRRGNEQFF
j_call: TRBJ2-1
v_call: TRBV14
cdr3_length: 16
d_call: .
clone_size: few

cdr3_nt: TGTGCCAGCCCGCCAGCCGGACAGGGCTCCTACAATGAGCAGTTCTTC
cdr3_aa: CASPPAGQGSYNEQFF
j_call: TRBJ2-1
v_call: TRBV28
cdr3_length: 16
d_call: TRBD1
clone_size: .